These 22 T cell receptor beta chains were sequenced from one sample in a study of OX40 agonist ivuxolimab in advanced cancers. Data came from immunoSEQ multiplex PCR; TCRdb stores just in-frame clones and leaves some out. The data hold 57,000 or so clones, with around 89% observed a single time. The starting material was CD4+ or CD8+ T cells sorted from blood, obtained in a trial of the OX40 agonist ivuxolimab. These receptors all stem from an adult with an advanced solid tumor such as melanoma, head and neck, liver or kidney cancer.

Worth noting for this clone: This CDR3 is also generated by other DNA sequences in the sample. The V gene is TRBV5-6, the J gene TRBJ2-5; 11 positions match TRBD2. CDR1 is SGHDT, CDR2 YYEEEE, per germline. V lost 2 bases to trimming and J lost 7 bases; unmatched junction nucleotides: 1. The CDR3 runs to 13 residues. CDR3 loop: CASSLGTSGTQYF. The CDR3 region has the DNA TGTGCCAGCAGCTTAGGGACTAGCGGGACCCAGTACTTC.

This clone was seen a few times. V usage is TRBV15 and J usage is TRBJ2-1, with 9 nucleotides matching TRBD2. The CDR3 extends over 17 amino acids. V dropped 3 bases and J dropped 0; count of bases not matched to a gene: 6. The germline V gene has CDR1 LNHNV and CDR2 YYDKDF (reference sequence). CDR3 sequence reads: CATSRPGSGSSYNEQFF. The CDR3 region has the DNA TGTGCCACCAGCAGGCCCGGTAGCGGGAGCTCCTACAATGAGCAGTTCTTC.

V usage is TRBV5-5 and J usage is TRBJ1-2; TRBD1 matches 7 bases. Germline CDR1 and CDR2: SGHKS and YYEKEE (reference sequence). This CDR3 region has 11 residues. Trimming removed 0 bases from V and 13 bases from J; junction bases left unmatched: 3. CDR3 residues: CASSLGAGGTF. The CDR3 DNA sequence: TGTGCCAGCAGCTTGGGCGCAGGGGGCACCTTC.

V is TRBV7-6 and J is TRBJ2-2, with 7 bases lining up with TRBD1. CDR3 size: 18 residues. Germline trimming cut 2 bases from V and 3 bases from J; bases unmatched to any gene: 12. Germline CDR1 and CDR2: SGHVS and FNYEAQ. The CDR3 DNA follows: TGTGCCAGCAGCTTACATACGGGGACAGTTGATTACACCGGGGAGCTGTTTTTT. Translation gives CASSLHTGTVDYTGELFF.

The V call is TRBV19, the J call TRBJ1-1; 7 bases line up with TRBD1. After removal of 1 base from V and 4 bases from J, the junction contained 3 bases not matched to a gene. The CDR3 spans 14 residues. CDR1 and CDR2 (germline): LNHDA, SQIVND (reference sequence). CDR3 DNA sequence: TGTGCCAGTAGTATAGGACAGGGAATCACTGAAGCTTTCTTT. It translates to CASSIGQGITEAFF.

This rearrangement joins TRBV19 to TRBJ2-1, with 11 bases identical to TRBD2. With V trimmed by 5 bases and J by 8 bases, 20 bases remained unmatched. Germline values: CDR1 LNHDA, CDR2 SQIVND (reference sequence). The CDR3 has 19 residues. The CDR3 DNA reads as TGTGCCAGTAGTCCCAACCATCGAATTAGCGGGAGGGATGGCTATGAGCAGTTCTTC. It yields the protein CASSPNHRISGRDGYEQFF.

This chain uses TRBV14 with TRBJ2-1; 9 bases fit TRBD2. CDR3 length equals 19 residues. Germline trimming cut 2 bases from V and 0 bases from J; bases unmatched to any gene: 11. The germline gives CDR1 SGHDN, CDR2 FVKESK. Here the CDR3 DNA reads TGTGCCAGCAGCCAAAAGACGAGACTAGCGGCCTTCTCCTACAATGAGCAGTTCTTC. Protein product: CASSQKTRLAAFSYNEQFF.

The chain joins TRBV4-1 to TRBJ1-1; TRBD1 might be the D (5 bases). The CDR3 has 15 amino acids. V lost 2 bases, J lost 5 bases, and 15 bases lay in between. Germline CDR1 is MGHRA and CDR2 is YSYEKL. The CDR3 sequence is CASSQYPGRGTEAFF. The DNA of the CDR3 is TGCGCCAGCAGCCAATACCCAGGACGGGGGACTGAAGCTTTCTTT.

The chain couples TRBV27 to TRBJ2-7, with D possibly matching TRBD2 (5 bases). This CDR3 contains 15 residues. V lost 0 bases and J 2 bases, leaving 11 bases between the germline ends. Germline values: CDR1 MNHEY, CDR2 SMNVEV (reference sequence). The CDR3 coding sequence is TGTGCCAGCAGTTTATCCCTCGCGGGTGCCTACGAGCAGTACTTC. Translated: CASSLSLAGAYEQYF.

V and J are TRBV4-2 and TRBJ2-1; TRBD2 is a possible D gene (6 bases). The CDR3 runs 16 residues. The germline gives CDR1 LGHNA, CDR2 YNFKEQ. Trimming shortened V by 1 base and J by 5 bases, and 15 bases separated the two germline ends. CDR3 DNA: TGTGCCAGCAGCCAAGCAACGGGAGTGGGGGACAATGAGCAGTTCTTC. Its protein product is CASSQATGVGDNEQFF.

The chain employs TRBV5-1 and TRBJ2-5; 11 nucleotides match TRBD1. The germline V gene encodes CDR1 SGHRS and CDR2 YFSETQ. The CDR3 is 16 amino acids. V shed 4 bases and J 0 bases; nucleotides not matched to a gene: 5. DNA of the CDR3: TGCGCCAGCAGCGGCGGGACAGGGGGTTACCAAGAGACCCAGTACTTC. It specifies CASSGGTGGYQETQYF.

This sequence joins TRBV5-1 and TRBJ2-2; unclear D gene. The CDR3 loop spans 15 amino acids. V was clipped by 4 bases and J by 2 bases, with 12 bases between them. The germline V gene has CDR1 SGHRS and CDR2 YFSETQ. The CDR3 loop is CASSIGPSNTGELFF. As DNA, the CDR3 is TGCGCCAGCAGCATAGGACCCTCAAACACCGGGGAGCTGTTTTTT.

The chain uses TRBV27 and TRBJ1-6, with 11 bases fitting TRBD1. The length of the CDR3 is 15 residues. The trim removed 5 bases at V and 10 bases at J, leaving 7 bases unmatched. CDR1 MNHEY and CDR2 SMNVEV come from the germline V gene (reference sequence). The CDR3 DNA reads as TGTGCCAGCAGTCAAGGGACAGGGGGGGCCTCACCCCTCCACTTT. Protein product: CASSQGTGGASPLHF.

The genes are TRBV2 and TRBJ2-3; D not certain. Germline assignment: CDR1 SNHLY and CDR2 FYNNEI. Trimming removed 6 bases from V and 0 bases from J, with 16 bases in between. The CDR3 is 16 amino acids. CDR3 in amino acids: CASSPTTSSSTDTQYF. CDR3 DNA: TGTGCCAGCAGCCCCACCACATCGTCTAGCACAGATACGCAGTATTTT.

V usage is TRBV4-2 and J usage is TRBJ2-1; tentatively, D is TRBD2 (6 bases). The CDR3 runs 13 residues. Germline lookup yields CDR1 LGHNA and CDR2 YNFKEQ. The ends were cut back, 0 bases at V and 9 bases at J, with 9 bases in the middle. CDR3 coding DNA: TGTGCCAGCAGCCAAGATAGGCGGGGTGAGCAGTTCTTC. Protein product: CASSQDRRGEQFF.

This chain uses TRBV5-1 with TRBJ2-1; D remains unclear. Germline CDR1 is SGHRS and CDR2 is YFSETQ. There are 16 residues in the CDR3. The V gene lost 0 bases and the J gene lost 8 bases, with 18 bases spanning the gap. Here the CDR3 DNA reads TGCGCCAGCAGCTTGGATCAACCCGCCCTAGGAGATGAGCAGTTCTTC. Residues: CASSLDQPALGDEQFF.

The V gene is TRBV28, the J gene TRBJ2-3, with 11 bases identical to TRBD1. Trimming took 8 bases from V and 6 from J; bases not matched to a gene: 10. The CDR3 is made up of 15 amino acids. Germline CDR1 reads MDHEN; CDR2 reads SYDVKM. The CDR3 loop reads CASSWDRGARDTQYF. The CDR3 DNA reads as TGTGCCAGCTCCTGGGACAGGGGGGCCCGGGATACGCAGTATTTT. The full variable domain, rest sourced from reference TRBV28 and TRBJ2-3, is DVKVTQSSRYLVKRTGEKVFLECVQDMDHENMFWYRQDPGLGLRLIYFSYDVKMKEKGDIPEGYSVSREKKERFSLILESASTNQTSMYLCASSWDRGARDTQYFGPGTRLTVL.

The rearrangement joins TRBV14 to TRBJ2-2, with D possibly matching TRBD2 (6 bases). V gave up 5 bases and J gave up 5 bases, with 18 bases separating them. CDR3 size: 16 residues. CDR1 and CDR2 (germline): SGHDN, FVKESK. CDR3 nucleotides: TGTGCCAGCAGCTATGGGGGTTCAAGCGGGACCGGGGAGCTGTTTTTT. It yields the protein CASSYGGSSGTGELFF.

This clone was observed once. J is TRBJ1-1 and V is TRBV2; 10 bases are a match to TRBD1. Per the germline V gene, CDR1 is SNHLY and CDR2 is FYNNEI. The ends lost 5 bases at V and 3 bases at J; junction bases unmatched: 9. CDR3 size: 16 residues. This chain's CDR3 is CASSTPRTGGHTEAFF. The CDR3 region has the DNA TGTGCCAGCAGTACCCCGCGGACAGGGGGGCACACTGAAGCTTTCTTT. Combining the CDR3 with reference TRBV2 and TRBJ1-1 gives the whole variable domain EPEVTQTPSHQVTQMGQEVILRCVPISNHLYFYWYRQILGQKVEFLVSFYNNEISEKSEIFDDQFSVERPDGSNFTLKIRSTKLEDSAMYFCASSTPRTGGHTEAFFGQGTRLTVV.

The genes are TRBV4-3 and TRBJ1-3; D call uncertain. The CDR3 sequence is 13 residues long. The V end was cut by 1 base, the J end by 4 bases, with 5 bases between. CDR1 LGHNA and CDR2 YSLEER come from the germline V gene. The DNA of the CDR3 is TGCGCCAGCAGCCAAGGGCTAGGAAACACCATATATTTT. Its translation is CASSQGLGNTIYF.

In the case of this clone: The same CDR3 arises from other DNA sequences in this sample as well. The rearrangement uses TRBV4-3 and TRBJ2-2; D is ambiguous. The CDR3 is made up of 15 amino acids. In germline, CDR1 is LGHNA, CDR2 YSLEER. The V gene lost 0 bases and the J gene lost 2 bases, with 7 bases spanning the gap. The CDR3 DNA reads TGCGCCAGCAGCCAAGATAGATCTAACACCGGGGAGCTGTTTTTT. It yields the protein CASSQDRSNTGELFF.

The rearrangement uses TRBV4-2 and TRBJ2-1, with D possibly being TRBD2 (5 bases). Germline values: CDR1 LGHNA, CDR2 YNFKEQ. Deletions cut 0 bases from V and 12 bases from J, with 21 bases between. The CDR3 has 16 residues. CDR3 nucleotide sequence: TGTGCCAGCAGCCAAGATTCTGTAGAGGGTTTTCCCCTGCAGTTCTTC. Encoded protein: CASSQDSVEGFPLQFF.